What follows describes a single T cell receptor (beta chain). Combining iRepertoire HTBI primers with Arm-PCR of CDR3 regions, the authors built TCR beta libraries. TCRdb re-analysed the multiplex PCR reads in MiXCR, keeping a single row per CDR3 protein. The repertoire consists of 450,000 to 700,000 distinct CDR3 sequences, with roughly 14% occurring once and the leading ten covering roughly a tenth. The data were obtained in a study of regulatory T cells in long-lasting Graves disease. Noted time point: newly diagnosed GD, antithyroid drugs for less than 3 months. Extracted PBMC RNA gave rise to the TCR library. These sequences were also reported in another study, on T cells in Graves' hyperthyroidism and ophthalmopathy. That report notes: First-round RT-PCR targeting the TCR CDR3 was performed with the HTBI primer set. Most thyroid clonotypes that were expanded above 0.001 also turned up in blood.

The receptor was derived from a man aged 25-45 years with Graves disease. The specimen was peripheral blood mononuclear cells (PBMCs), collected at new diagnosis, from a patient treated with antithyroid drugs.

The CDR3 nucleotides are TGTGCCAGCAGCTTGAGGCCTATTAATCAGCCCCAGCATTTT. Encoded protein: CASSLRPINQPQHF. This chain connects TRBV5-6 to TRBJ1-5; no clear D gene. V was pared by 1 base and J by 4 bases, with 9 bases between. From germline, CDR1 is SGHDT and CDR2 YYEEEE. The CDR3 is made up of 14 amino acids.